This TCR beta chain was sequenced for a study of blood T cell repertoires in COVID-19. Study as a whole: Acute and convalescent COVID-19 samples came from the United States, Italy and Spain. PBMCs, B-cell-depleted T cells, or T cells provided the cDNA or gDNA that made up the material.

TCRdb's table, derived via immunoSEQ multiplex PCR, lists solely in-frame clones and lacks some. The sample contains 140,000 or so clones, 81% of which appear only once. The CDR3 loop spans 16 amino acids. CDR1 LGHNA and CDR2 YSLEER come from the germline V gene. Germline trimming cut 0 bases from V and 7 bases from J; bases unmatched to any gene: 11. The chain uses TRBV4-3 and TRBJ2-7; 8 bases align to TRBD1. This receptor was identified in a human donor in a cohort sampled during active COVID-19. The sample comprised peripheral blood. For the CDR3, the DNA is TGCGCCAGCAGCCAAGATCAGGGGGCGTCCTTTCTGGAGCAGTACTTC. Its protein is CASSQDQGASFLEQYF.